This TCR beta chain was profiled in a study of shared clonotypes between healthy human individuals. Findings and limits, study-wide: It was the non-shared clonotypes that had lower generation probabilities than clonotypes shared by all four donors. Genetic and exposure-history diversity was limited by the few donors. Relative to memory subsets, naive subsets generally showed larger estimated richness.

V gave up 3 bases and J gave up 6 bases, with 18 bases separating them. The CDR3 totals 16 residues. The germline V gene has CDR1 SEHNR and CDR2 FQNEAQ (reference sequence). On this clone: Its antigen is undetermined.

Selected positively for CCR7 and CD45RO-negative, naive CD8 cells excluded terminally differentiated effector memory CD45RA+ cells. The material for each subset, its genomic DNA, was split evenly across several immunoSEQ plates. Sequencing used immunoSEQ multiplex PCR; TCRdb keeps in-frame clones, though not all of them. The table has hundreds of thousands of clones, around 93% seen once. The clonotype comes from a man aged 30 to 45 in good health. The chain recombines TRBV7-9 with TRBJ2-1, with D hard to call. Specimen: naive CD8+ T cells sorted from blood. The CDR3 loop reads CASSFLTGQYTNEQFF. The DNA for the CDR3 is TGTGCCAGCAGCTTTTTAACGGGCCAATACACCAATGAGCAGTTCTTC.